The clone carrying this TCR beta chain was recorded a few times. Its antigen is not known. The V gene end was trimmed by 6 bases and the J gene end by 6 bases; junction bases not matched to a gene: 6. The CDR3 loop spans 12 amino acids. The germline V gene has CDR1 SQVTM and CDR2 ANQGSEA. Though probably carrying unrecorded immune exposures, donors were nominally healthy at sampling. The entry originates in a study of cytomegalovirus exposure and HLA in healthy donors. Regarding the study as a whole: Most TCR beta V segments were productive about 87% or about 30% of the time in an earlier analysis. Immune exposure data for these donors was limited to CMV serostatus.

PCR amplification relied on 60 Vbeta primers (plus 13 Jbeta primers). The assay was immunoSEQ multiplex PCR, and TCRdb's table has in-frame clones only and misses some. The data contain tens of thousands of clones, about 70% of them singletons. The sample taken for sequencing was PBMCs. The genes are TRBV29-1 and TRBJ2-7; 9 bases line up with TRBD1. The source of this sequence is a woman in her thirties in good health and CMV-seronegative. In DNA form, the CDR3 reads TGCAGCGTCAACGACAGGGGGGGCGAGCAGTACTTC. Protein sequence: CSVNDRGGEQYF.